A selection of T cell receptor beta chains follows, all from one sample in a study of response to subunit inactivated influenza vaccine. Using its own MiXCR run on the RT-PCR reads, TCRdb lists one record per CDR3 protein. The repertoire holds hundreds of thousands of distinct CDR3 sequences, with 13% to 15% as singletons. The sample here was PBMCs from blood, taken roughly 15 days before vaccination. Source of these receptors: a man aged 50-59 years who received an inactivated influenza vaccine. Each CDR3 is given with its conserved first and last residue. Each record gives: CDR3 length, J gene, clone size, V gene, D gene, CDR3 DNA, CDR3 protein. The D gene is left open where the match is weak. Rows may omit the clone size; those that give it use once, few, many or a size class.

14 TRBJ2-5 many TRBV25-1 TRBD2 TGTGCCAGCAGTCGGGGGGTAGGGAAGGAGACCCAGTACTTC CASSRGVGKETQYF
12 TRBJ2-3 few TRBV5-5 - TGTGCCAGCAGTCAGACGGGAAATACGCAGTATTTT CASSQTGNTQYF
13 TRBJ1-1 many TRBV9 - TGTGCCAGCAGCGTAGTGGACACACTCGAAGCTTTCTTT CASSVVDTLEAFF
15 TRBJ2-4 few TRBV7-8 - TGTGCCAGCAGCTCACCACAGGGAAGCAAAAACATTCAGTACTTC CASSSPQGSKNIQYF
12 TRBJ1-2 few TRBV11-2 TRBD1 TGTGCCAGCAGCTCCTTACAGGGGGGCTACACCTTC CASSSLQGGYTF
16 TRBJ2-2 few TRBV10-3 - TGTGCCATCAGACCTCGCTCCGGGACGGCGACCGGGGAGCTGTTTTTT CAIRPRSGTATGELFF
16 TRBJ2-2 - TRBV7-2 TRBD1 TGTGCCAGCAGAAGGGGGCCGGACGGGAACACCGGGGAGCTGTTTTTT CASRRGPDGNTGELFF
15 TRBJ1-5 few TRBV5-1 - TGCGCCAGCCAACCCAAGAACCTTTTCAATCAGCCCCAGCATTTT CASQPKNLFNQPQHF
15 TRBJ1-1 few TRBV5-5 - TGTGCCAGCAGCTTGGATCCGGGGCAGAACACTGAAGCTTTCTTT CASSLDPGQNTEAFF
15 TRBJ2-7 - TRBV12-3/TRBV12-4 TRBD1 TGTGCCAGCAGTCCGTACAGGGGGCGCCCCTACGAGCAGTACTTC CASSPYRGRPYEQYF
13 TRBJ2-6 - TRBV20-1 - TGCAGTGCTAGAAGCTCTGGGGCCAACGTCCTGACTTTC CSARSSGANVLTF